The clone carrying this T cell receptor (beta chain) was counted between two and nine times. Time point defined: newly diagnosed GD, antithyroid drugs for less than 3 months. Scientists built the TCR library using RNA that was extracted from PBMCs. The data were obtained in a study of regulatory T cells in long-lasting Graves disease. Germline-derived CDR1 and CDR2 are SGHAT and FQNNGV. V was clipped by 7 bases and J by 1 base, with 7 bases between them. This CDR3 comprises 13 residues. Investigators prepared the TCR beta libraries by applying iRepertoire HTBI primers and Arm-PCR of CDR3 regions. In TCRdb, the multiplex PCR reads were re-called with MiXCR into one record per CDR3 protein. The sample lists 350,000 to 450,000 distinct CDR3 sequences, roughly 12% occurring once. This same sample was also part of a study on T cells in Graves' hyperthyroidism and ophthalmopathy. That source reports: The TCR CDR3 first-round RT-PCR relied on the HTBI primer set.

The chain combines TRBV11-2 with TRBJ2-2; D not resolved. This clonotype was sampled from a woman aged 18-29 years with Graves disease. This material consisted of peripheral blood mononuclear cells (PBMCs), taken at new diagnosis, from a patient treated with antithyroid drugs. The CDR3 loop is CASTRKNTGELFF. Here the CDR3 DNA reads TGTGCCAGCACCCGGAAGAACACCGGGGAGCTGTTTTTT.